This is a list of T cell receptor beta chains from one sample in a study of cytomegalovirus exposure and HLA in healthy donors. Sequencing used immunoSEQ multiplex PCR; TCRdb keeps in-frame clones, though not all of them. The table lists 100,000 or so clones, roughly 85% of them singletons, with about 3.9% in the top ten. The sequencing sample was made of PBMCs. The receptor set was obtained from a man younger than 45 in good health and CMV-seronegative. The CDR3 runs from the conserved cysteine through the conserved F or W. Each record gives: J gene, D gene, V gene, clone size, CDR3 protein, CDR3 DNA. A D gene is named only where the DNA matches it firmly. Size is omitted from some rows. Given values are once, few, many or a class for expanded clones.

TRBJ2-1,TRBD2,TRBV9,.,CASSVALSGVSYNEQFF,TGTGCCAGCAGCGTAGCCCTAAGCGGGGTCTCCTACAATGAGCAGTTCTTC
TRBJ1-6,TRBD1,TRBV30,once,CAWNAYRQGSPLHF,TGTGCCTGGAATGCTTACCGACAGGGTTCACCCCTCCACTTT
TRBJ2-5,.,TRBV9,.,CASSPLPGEGETQYF,TGTGCCAGCAGCCCTCTCCCAGGGGAGGGAGAGACCCAGTACTTC
TRBJ2-1,TRBD2,TRBV19,.,CASSLRTSGSSYNEQFF,TGTGCCAGTAGTCTAAGGACTAGCGGGAGTTCTTACAATGAGCAGTTCTTC
TRBJ2-2,TRBD2,TRBV9,.,CASSPSGGGGELFF,TGTGCCAGCAGTCCCTCGGGCGGGGGCGGGGAGCTGTTTTTT
TRBJ2-3,.,TRBV28,.,CASSLSSLTSTDTQYF,TGTGCCAGCAGTTTAAGTAGTCTGACTAGCACAGATACGCAGTATTTT
TRBJ1-1,.,TRBV5-4,.,CASSLFLGGNTEAFF,TGTGCCAGCAGCTTGTTTTTAGGGGGGAACACTGAAGCTTTCTTT
TRBJ2-7,.,TRBV6-1,.,CASSDYLRDKYEQYF,TGTGCCAGCAGTGACTACCTCCGGGACAAGTACGAGCAGTACTTC
TRBJ1-1,.,TRBV4-3,.,CASSQDKVEQGGNTEAFF,TGCGCCAGCAGCCAAGATAAAGTGGAACAGGGCGGGAACACTGAAGCTTTCTTT
TRBJ1-4,.,TRBV19,.,CASSIGGRVNEKLFF,TGTGCCAGTAGTATAGGAGGCCGAGTTAATGAAAAACTGTTTTTT
TRBJ2-3,TRBD2,TRBV18,.,CASSPGLAGAFTDTQYF,TGTGCCAGCTCACCAGGACTAGCGGGTGCATTCACAGATACGCAGTATTTT
TRBJ2-2,TRBD1,TRBV28,once,CASSFLGQERTGELFF,TGTGCCAGCAGTTTCCTCGGACAGGAAAGGACCGGGGAGCTGTTTTTT
TRBJ2-2,.,TRBV6-5,few,CASSYDLAERTGELFF,TGTGCCAGCAGTTACGATCTAGCAGAACGCACCGGGGAGCTGTTTTTT
TRBJ2-4,.,TRBV7-9,.,CASSLALGGTKNIQYF,TGTGCCAGCAGCTTAGCGCTTGGGGGGACCAAAAACATTCAGTACTTC
TRBJ1-2,TRBD1,TRBV11-2,.,CASSSINMDRGGNYGYTF,TGTGCCAGCAGCTCGATCAACATGGACAGGGGAGGTAACTATGGCTACACCTTC
TRBJ2-1,TRBD2,TRBV4-1,.,CASSQGGLAASFF,TGCGCCAGCAGCCAAGGGGGACTAGCAGCTTCATTCTTC
TRBJ1-3,.,TRBV29-1,.,CSVVAERGGNTIYF,TGCAGCGTTGTGGCAGAAAGAGGCGGAAACACCATATATTTT
TRBJ1-5,.,TRBV4-1,few,CASSQGWGGQPQHF,TGCGCCAGCAGCCAAGGGTGGGGAGGGCAGCCCCAGCATTTT
TRBJ2-3,TRBD2,TRBV9,.,CASSLRERETDTQYF,TGTGCCAGCAGCCTTCGGGAGCGGGAGACAGATACGCAGTATTTT
TRBJ1-5,TRBD1,TRBV6-1,.,CASSEIYGGGVSQPQHF,TGTGCCAGCAGTGAAATCTACGGAGGGGGCGTAAGTCAGCCCCAGCATTTT
TRBJ1-3,.,TRBV5-1,.,CASHLDGSGNTIYF,TGCGCCAGCCACTTGGACGGCTCTGGAAACACCATATATTTT
TRBJ2-3,TRBD2,TRBV19,.,CASTHRGLAGDSTDTQYF,TGTGCCAGTACCCATAGGGGACTAGCGGGGGACTCCACAGATACGCAGTATTTT
TRBJ1-2,TRBD1,TRBV19,.,CASRITGENGYTF,TGTGCCAGTAGAATTACAGGGGAAAATGGCTACACCTTC
TRBJ2-5,.,TRBV29-1,.,CSARGGALGFETQYF,TGCAGCGCAAGAGGGGGGGCCTTAGGATTTGAGACCCAGTACTTC
TRBJ2-3,TRBD2,TRBV29-1,once,CSVSDGGSTDTQYF,TGCAGCGTATCAGACGGGGGGTCCACAGATACGCAGTATTTT
TRBJ1-2,TRBD1,TRBV28,.,CASSLTYSGGSGYTF,TGTGCCAGCAGTTTAACCTATTCAGGGGGCTCTGGCTACACCTTC
TRBJ2-1,TRBD2,TRBV6-6,.,CASSYKSSGRHNEQFF,TGTGCCAGCAGTTACAAAAGTAGCGGGAGGCACAATGAGCAGTTCTTC
TRBJ2-2,.,TRBV19,once,CASKPIGGLHQNTGELFF,TGTGCCAGTAAGCCCATAGGGGGACTACACCAGAACACCGGGGAGCTGTTTTTT
TRBJ2-6,.,TRBV27,.,CASSPRGAGANVLTF,TGTGCCAGCAGCCCCCGCGGGGCTGGGGCCAACGTCCTGACTTTC
TRBJ1-1,.,TRBV29-1,.,CSFSPGDTEAFF,TGCAGCTTCTCTCCAGGGGACACTGAAGCTTTCTTT
TRBJ2-3,TRBD2,TRBV6-6,.,CASTLTSGGEDTQYF,TGTGCCAGCACTCTGACTAGCGGGGGCGAAGATACGCAGTATTTT
TRBJ2-3,.,TRBV10-3,.,CAIGPRADTQYF,TGTGCCATCGGTCCCAGGGCAGATACGCAGTATTTT
TRBJ1-5,TRBD1,TRBV28,.,CASRQGNQPQHF,TGTGCCAGTAGACAGGGAAATCAGCCCCAGCATTTT
TRBJ2-4,TRBD2,TRBV6-5,.,CASSYGLAGNIQYF,TGTGCCAGCAGTTACGGACTAGCAGGGAACATTCAGTACTTC
TRBJ2-3,.,TRBV27,.,CATSLKNAPADTQYF,TGTGCCACCAGTTTAAAGAATGCCCCAGCAGATACGCAGTATTTT
TRBJ1-4,.,TRBV30,.,CARKSPSVGNEKLFF,TGTGCCCGGAAGAGTCCGTCCGTTGGTAATGAAAAACTGTTTTTT
TRBJ1-6,TRBD1,TRBV5-4,.,CASSLDRPGGNSPLHF,TGTGCCAGCAGCCTGGATCGGCCAGGGGGTAATTCACCCCTCCACTTT
TRBJ1-2,TRBD1,TRBV11-2,.,CASSSGQGADGYTF,TGTGCCAGCAGCTCCGGACAGGGGGCGGATGGCTACACCTTC
TRBJ1-3,.,TRBV5-6,.,CASSLAQAFSGNTIYF,TGTGCCAGCAGCTTGGCACAGGCTTTCTCTGGAAACACCATATATTTT
TRBJ2-7,TRBD1,TRBV27,once,CASSLSPQGATGEQYF,TGTGCCAGCAGTTTAAGTCCCCAGGGGGCAACGGGGGAGCAGTACTTC
TRBJ1-1,TRBD1,TRBV14,.,CASSPDRVDIPTAFF,TGTGCCAGCAGCCCGGACAGGGTCGATATCCCGACAGCTTTCTTT
TRBJ2-7,.,TRBV7-9,.,CASSLGLSGEQYF,TGTGCCAGCAGCTTAGGTCTAAGCGGTGAGCAGTACTTC
TRBJ2-7,TRBD2,TRBV30,.,CAWSAPWTSGSYEQYF,TGTGCCTGGAGCGCTCCTTGGACTAGCGGGTCCTACGAGCAGTACTTC
TRBJ2-1,.,TRBV9,.,CASSVDLENEQFF,TGTGCCAGCAGCGTAGACCTAGAAAATGAGCAGTTCTTC
TRBJ1-4,.,TRBV9,.,CASSPGQNNEKLFF,TGTGCCAGCAGCCCCGGACAGAATAATGAAAAACTGTTTTTT
TRBJ2-7,TRBD1,TRBV29-1,.,CSVSPRTGSYEQYF,TGCAGCGTCAGCCCGCGGACAGGGAGCTACGAGCAGTACTTC
TRBJ2-7,.,TRBV5-1,.,CASSLEGAGSYHKQYF,TGCGCCAGCAGCTTGGAAGGGGCAGGTAGTTACCACAAGCAGTACTTC
TRBJ1-2,TRBD1,TRBV5-4,.,CASSLVSPRGQVVLTF,TGTGCCAGCAGCTTAGTGTCACCCCGTGGACAGGTGGTTCTCACCTTC
TRBJ2-7,.,TRBV30,.,CAWSVGRGYEQYF,TGTGCCTGGAGTGTAGGCAGGGGCTACGAGCAGTACTTC
TRBJ1-6,TRBD1,TRBV6-1,.,CASSRDRVSSPLHF,TGTGCCAGCTCCCGGGACAGGGTATCGTCACCCCTCCACTTT